Listed below are T cell receptor beta chains from one sample, sequenced in a study of blood T cell repertoires in COVID-19. Measured with immunoSEQ multiplex PCR; TCRdb has only the in-frame clones, and not every one. The sample has 150,000 to 200,000 clones, around 82% seen once. The sequencing sample was made of PBMCs or T cells enriched from blood (not recorded which). The receptors shown here come from a woman aged 50 to 65 with acute COVID-19. Both conserved end residues are part of each CDR3. The size of a clone is reported for some rows only, either as once, few or many, or as a class for expanded clones.

>TRBJ2-1|once|TRBV4-1
CASSQVAPFNNEQFF
>TRBJ1-1|.|TRBV6-5
CASIRAGVTEAFF
>TRBJ2-3|.|TRBV5-6
CASSLVQWRTDTQYF
>TRBJ1-1|.|TRBV19
CASSRGDRGRSEAFF
>TRBJ1-4|once|TRBV7-2
CASSSERPEKLFF
>TRBJ1-3|.|TRBV7-8
CASSQTDSGGNTIYF
>TRBJ1-1|.|TRBV4-1
CASSQGPANSLNTEAFF
>TRBJ2-1|.|TRBV11-3
CASSRVDQKMNEQFF
>TRBJ1-2|.|TRBV7-2
CASSHGDRNYGYTF
>TRBJ2-5|.|TRBV5-4
CASSSGTDKETQYF
>TRBJ1-6|.|TRBV7-9
CASSLSNSPLHF
>TRBJ1-3|many|TRBV6-5
CASRSGSANTIYF
>TRBJ2-3|.|TRBV25-1
CASSGRDLNTQYF
>TRBJ2-3|.|TRBV3-1/TRBV3-2
CASSQQGLAVGSPSTDTQYF
>TRBJ1-1|few|TRBV27
CASSLSLTEAFF
>TRBJ1-6|.|TRBV7-3
CASRRDRNYNSPLHF
>TRBJ1-3|.|TRBV3-1/TRBV3-2
CASSQVGRGNTIYF
>TRBJ2-5|.|TRBV30
CAWSPAGSRQETQYF
>TRBJ1-3|.|TRBV18
CASSPFTGNSHSGNTIYF
>TRBJ2-6|.|TRBV28
CASTLAGANVLTF
>TRBJ2-3|.|TRBV2
CASSEWRGGTDTQYF
>TRBJ1-3|.|TRBV6-6
CASTMISDISGNTIYF
>TRBJ1-1|few|TRBV9
CASTKEGGVNTEAFF
>TRBJ1-2|.|TRBV3-1/TRBV3-2
CASSHFGVEAYGYTF
>TRBJ1-4|.|TRBV7-9
CASSLARGRGEKLFF
>TRBJ2-3|.|TRBV11-2
CASSLWTSGGSDTQYF
>TRBJ1-4|.|TRBV6-5
CASSYSFQGSEKLFF
>TRBJ1-5|.|TRBV5-1
CASSFGEDNQPQHF
>TRBJ2-5|.|TRBV7-8
CASSLYMYQETQYF
>TRBJ2-5|few|TRBV4-1
CASSPSGGQETQYF
>TRBJ2-2|.|TRBV5-1
CASSSLRELFF
>TRBJ1-1|.|TRBV3-1/TRBV3-2
CASSPRTGAMNTEAFF
>TRBJ1-1|.|TRBV6-5
CASSLRTGSDTEAFF
>TRBJ1-2|many|TRBV6-5
CASSRKQGNYGYTF
>TRBJ2-3|.|TRBV28
CASSLWAWRGGTDTQYF
>TRBJ1-1|.|TRBV6-5
CASSSLWLGGTEAFF
>TRBJ1-4|once|TRBV5-1
CASSLEALTGEKLFF
>TRBJ2-1|.|TRBV28
CASSGMGGIYNEQFF
>TRBJ1-5|.|TRBV2
CASSRGRWGNQPQHF
>TRBJ1-2|.|TRBV19
CASRLIQGAYGYTF
>TRBJ2-5|.|TRBV18
CASSPGQGLETQYF
>TRBJ1-1|.|TRBV11-2
CASSSPLRQGEAFF
>TRBJ1-6|.|TRBV30
CAWTKRWDRGNSPLHF